This is a list of T cell receptor beta chains from one sample in a study of CD8+CD57+ T cells in acquired aplastic anemia. From the reads, TCRdb called clonotypes with MiXCR, one entry per CDR3 protein. This sample carries some 180,000 distinct CDR3 sequences, around 50% of them seen once, and the ten largest clones take under 15%. The sample consisted of sorted CD4+, CD8+, or CD8+CD57+ T cells (not recorded which) from PBMCs. These receptors came from a human donor with aplastic anemia. Each CDR3 is given with its conserved first and last residue. The order of the fields is clone size, J gene, D gene, CDR3 length, V gene, CDR3 protein, CDR3 DNA. D genes are given only for firm matches. Clone size is stated in some rows and not others, as once, few, many or a class when expanded.

>-|TRBJ1-5|-|14|TRBV19
CASSIEGRYQPQHF
TGTGCCAGTAGTATAGAGGGGCGATATCAGCCCCAGCATTTT
>many|TRBJ1-3|-|14|TRBV12-3/TRBV12-4
CASSGRGSGNTIYF
TGTGCCAGCAGCGGGAGGGGCTCTGGAAACACCATATATTTT
>many|TRBJ2-7|TRBD1|16|TRBV20-1
CSARDSARDRASEQYF
TGCAGTGCTAGAGACTCCGCCCGGGACAGGGCATCCGAGCAGTACTTC
>-|TRBJ2-3|-|15|TRBV24-1
CATSDPGQNTDTQYF
TGTGCCACCAGTGACCCTGGGCAGAACACAGATACGCAGTATTTT
>many|TRBJ2-7|-|16|TRBV7-9
CASSSKGGSRTYEQYF
TGTGCCAGCAGCTCGAAGGGGGGGAGTCGTACCTACGAGCAGTACTTC
>-|TRBJ2-7|TRBD2|14|TRBV7-2
CASSLTSGSGEQYF
TGTGCCAGCAGCCTGACTAGCGGGAGCGGCGAGCAGTACTTC
>many|TRBJ2-7|-|14|TRBV10-3
CAISESRTAYEQYF
TGTGCCATCAGTGAGTCGCGGACAGCCTACGAGCAGTACTTC
>-|TRBJ2-7|-|12|TRBV7-9
CASSLIGGEQYF
TGTGCCAGCAGCTTGATAGGGGGCGAGCAGTACTTC
>-|TRBJ1-6|-|17|TRBV11-1
CASSSLVGPLSNSPLHF
TGTGCCAGCAGCTCACTCGTCGGGCCGTTAAGCAATTCACCCCTCCACTTT
>-|TRBJ2-2|TRBD1|16|TRBV7-2
CASSLAHRGRSGELFF
TGTGCCAGCAGCTTAGCCCACAGGGGGCGATCCGGGGAGCTGTTTTTT
>many|TRBJ1-1|-|12|TRBV12-3/TRBV12-4
CASSLSRLEAFF
TGTGCCAGCAGTTTGTCCCGCCTTGAAGCTTTCTTT
>-|TRBJ1-3|TRBD1|14|TRBV19
CASSMRTGGYTIYF
TGTGCCAGTAGTATGAGGACAGGGGGGTACACCATATATTTT
>many|TRBJ2-6|TRBD1|17|TRBV7-3
CASSLKGQSSGANVLTF
TGTGCCAGCAGCTTAAAGGGACAGAGCTCTGGGGCCAACGTCCTGACTTTC
>many|TRBJ2-2|-|13|TRBV20-1
CSAPPGGHGELFF
TGCAGTGCTCCCCCGGGCGGGCACGGGGAGCTGTTTTTT
>-|TRBJ2-1|-|14|TRBV18
CASSTNRGYNEQFF
TGTGCCAGCTCAACCAACCGAGGGTACAATGAGCAGTTCTTC
>-|TRBJ1-5|-|14|TRBV30
CACDTGTRNQPQHF
TGTGCCTGCGATACCGGGACACGCAATCAGCCCCAGCATTTT
>-|TRBJ2-2|-|16|TRBV20-1
CSAREGLVHGSGELFF
TGCAGTGCTAGAGAAGGCTTAGTCCATGGCTCCGGGGAGCTGTTTTTT
>-|TRBJ2-3|TRBD2|15|TRBV9
CASSVGASGGATQYF
TGTGCCAGCAGCGTAGGGGCTAGCGGGGGGGCTACGCAGTATTTT
>-|TRBJ1-6|TRBD1|14|TRBV6-1
CASSDVDRGSPLHF
TGTGCCAGCAGTGATGTCGACAGGGGATCACCCCTCCACTTT
>-|TRBJ2-3|-|16|TRBV18
CASSPARTASTDTQYF
TGTGCCAGCTCACCAGCGAGGACAGCTAGCACAGATACGCAGTATTTT
>few|TRBJ2-3|-|16|TRBV7-2
CASTSRVGGVTDTQYF
TGTGCCAGCACCTCAAGAGTGGGGGGAGTGACAGATACGCAGTATTTT
>-|TRBJ1-2|-|11|TRBV19
CASSTSYGYTF
TGTGCCAGTAGTACGTCCTATGGCTACACCTTC
>few|TRBJ2-7|-|14|TRBV15
CATGSGRQLNEQYF
TGTGCCACCGGGTCGGGTAGGCAACTTAACGAGCAGTACTTC
>many|TRBJ2-1|TRBD2|15|TRBV20-1
CSAPKPGLDVSEQFF
TGCAGTGCCCCGAAGCCGGGACTAGACGTTAGTGAGCAGTTCTTC
>once|TRBJ2-7|TRBD1|13|TRBV25-1
CASSEGQGSEQYF
TGTGCCAGCAGTGAAGGACAGGGCAGCGAGCAGTACTTC
>many|TRBJ1-2|-|13|TRBV5-6
CASSLKHRGGYTF
TGTGCCAGCAGCTTGAAGCATCGGGGGGGCTACACCTTC
>-|TRBJ2-5|TRBD2|16|TRBV7-2
CASSITSGVNQETQYF
TGTGCCAGCAGCATCACTAGCGGGGTAAACCAAGAGACCCAGTACTTC
>many|TRBJ1-1|-|14|TRBV12-5
CASGRHTGFTEAFF
TGTGCTAGTGGTCGTCATACAGGGTTCACTGAAGCTTTCTTT
>few|TRBJ2-3|-|13|TRBV7-8
CASSFRQTDTQYF
TGTGCCAGCAGCTTCAGGCAGACAGATACGCAGTATTTT
>-|TRBJ1-4|-|14|TRBV19
CASSIGGRGEKLFF
TGTGCCAGTAGTATTGGGGGACGAGGGGAAAAACTGTTTTTT
>-|TRBJ2-5|-|13|TRBV5-1
CASSLEWEETQYF
TGCGCCAGCAGCTTGGAATGGGAAGAGACCCAGTACTTC
>-|TRBJ1-1|-|13|TRBV2
CASIDPLHTEAFF
TGTGCCAGCATTGACCCATTACACACTGAAGCTTTCTTT
>few|TRBJ2-1|TRBD1|16|TRBV24-1
CATFGQGLSSYNEQFF
TGTGCCACCTTTGGACAGGGATTGAGCTCCTACAATGAGCAGTTCTTC
>-|TRBJ2-5|-|13|TRBV29-1
CSAEGKGRETQYF
TGCAGCGCCGAGGGGAAGGGCAGAGAGACCCAGTACTTC
>-|TRBJ2-7|TRBD2|15|TRBV6-5
CASSYLAGGRNEQYF
TGTGCCAGCAGTTACTTAGCGGGGGGGCGAAATGAGCAGTACTTC
>-|TRBJ2-7|-|13|TRBV7-9
CASSPGISYEQYF
TGTGCCAGCAGCCCGGGTATCTCCTACGAGCAGTACTTC
>many|TRBJ1-4|-|15|TRBV20-1
CSARTAVGVSEKLFF
TGCAGTGCTCGGACAGCCGTGGGCGTCAGTGAAAAACTGTTTTTT
>-|TRBJ2-7|-|13|TRBV4-1
CASSQDGVYEQYF
TGCGCCAGCAGCCAAGATGGTGTCTACGAGCAGTACTTC
>-|TRBJ1-2|-|14|TRBV10-3
CAIGQYDTNYGYTF
TGTGCCATCGGACAGTATGATACTAACTATGGCTACACCTTC
>many|TRBJ2-2|-|16|TRBV5-1
CASSLVGGAQTGELFF
TGCGCCAGCAGCTTGGTGGGGGGGGCCCAAACCGGGGAGCTGTTTTTT
>once|TRBJ2-1|TRBD1|15|TRBV29-1
CSAQPGTGVFNEQFF
TGCAGCGCCCAACCCGGGACAGGGGTCTTCAATGAGCAGTTCTTC
>many|TRBJ2-6|-|17|TRBV5-6
CASSLATDRSGANVLTF
TGTGCCAGCAGCTTGGCGACAGACCGCTCTGGGGCCAACGTCCTGACTTTC
>-|TRBJ2-5|-|14|TRBV7-2
CASSSRWGPETQYF
TGTGCCAGCAGCTCCCGGTGGGGTCCAGAGACCCAGTACTTC
>many|TRBJ2-1|TRBD2|17|TRBV20-1
CSARAPGSGGLYNEQFF
TGCAGTGCTAGAGCGCCGGGTAGCGGGGGACTCTACAATGAGCAGTTCTTC
>many|TRBJ1-2|-|13|TRBV5-1
CASSFDLGYGYTF
TGCGCCAGCAGCTTCGATTTGGGGTATGGCTACACCTTC
>-|TRBJ1-6|TRBD1|15|TRBV5-5
CASRAPGQTNSPLHF
TGTGCCAGCAGAGCACCGGGACAGACTAATTCACCCCTCCACTTT
>few|TRBJ1-1|-|13|TRBV19
CASSITVNTEAFF
TGTGCCAGTAGTATCACGGTGAACACTGAAGCTTTCTTT
>-|TRBJ2-1|TRBD1|16|TRBV9
CASSVSSGQTHNEQFF
TGTGCCAGCAGCGTCTCCTCGGGACAGACACACAATGAGCAGTTCTTC
>-|TRBJ2-1|TRBD2|14|TRBV11-1
CASSFSGDYNEQFF
TGTGCCAGCAGCTTTAGCGGGGACTACAATGAGCAGTTCTTC
>-|TRBJ1-4|-|15|TRBV24-1
CATSDGRASGEKLFF
TGTGCCACCAGTGATGGCCGGGCGAGCGGTGAAAAACTGTTTTTT
>-|TRBJ2-1|-|16|TRBV13
CASSSITSFRDNEQFF
TGTGCCAGCAGCTCAATAACTAGCTTCAGGGACAATGAGCAGTTCTTC
>-|TRBJ2-3|-|16|TRBV2
CVSRLDGAGGTDTQYF
TGTGTCAGCAGACTCGACGGCGCCGGGGGCACAGATACGCAGTATTTT
>many|TRBJ2-7|-|13|TRBV7-2
CASSPVGRYEQYF
TGTGCCAGCAGCCCAGTTGGACGCTACGAGCAGTACTTC